This TCR beta chain derives from a study of monozygotic twins with inflammatory bowel disease. After re-calling the 5' RACE reads, TCRdb lists one entry per CDR3 protein, DNA absent. The sample yields 440,000 or so distinct CDR3 sequences, of which the top ten take up less than 2.5%. The CDR3 loop spans 16 amino acids. Germline CDR1 reads KGHSH; CDR2 reads LQKENI. With no T cell sorting beforehand, total RNA was isolated from whole blood. The TCR comes from a human donor with ulcerative colitis or Crohn's disease, or a healthy co-twin of an affected twin (not recorded which). The sample was blood. This chain joins TRBV18 and TRBJ2-7; TCRdb's D call of TRBD2 is untestable without DNA. The CDR3 loop reads CASSQGLAVTLDEQYF. Using reference TRBV18 and TRBJ2-7 for the parts outside the CDR3, the full variable domain is NAGVMQNPRHLVRRRGQEARLRCSPMKGHSHVYWYRQLPEEGLKFMVYLQKENIIDESGMPKERFSAEFPKEGPSILRIQQVVRGDSAAYFCASSQGLAVTLDEQYFGPGTRLTVT.